A selection of T cell receptor beta chains follows, all from one sample in a study of blood T cell repertoires in COVID-19. Generated by immunoSEQ multiplex PCR, the TCRdb table keeps only in-frame clones and is missing some. The sample has approximately 180,000 clones; roughly 88% are singletons. Input material: peripheral blood. These receptors came from a middle-aged woman with COVID-19, enrolled during active disease. CDR3s include the opening cysteine and the closing phenylalanine or tryptophan. D genes are given only for firm matches.

. TRBJ1-2 TRBV7-3 CASSQGGTYGYTF
. TRBJ1-1 TRBV29-1 CSVSLNTEAFF
. TRBJ1-2 TRBV19 CASSPGSAPTYGYTF
TRBD1 TRBJ1-5 TRBV27 CASSQDRGNQPQHF
TRBD2 TRBJ2-2 TRBV6-6 CASMSGGKRGELFF
. TRBJ1-6 TRBV19 CASNVGNSPLHF
. TRBJ1-2 TRBV9 CASSVVGDTGYTF
TRBD2 TRBJ2-3 TRBV19 CASSAISLAALSTDTQYF
TRBD2 TRBJ2-7 TRBV3-1/TRBV3-2 CASSQGTSGTYEQYF
. TRBJ1-2 TRBV7-9 CASSLGKNRALF
. TRBJ1-3 TRBV3-1/TRBV3-2 CASTVTGSGNTIYF
TRBD1 TRBJ2-2 TRBV3-1/TRBV3-2 CASSRGDRGPRAGELFF
TRBD1 TRBJ1-2 TRBV12-3/TRBV12-4 CASRTGQIYGYTF
. TRBJ1-1 TRBV10-2 CASRQGMDTEAFF
TRBD1 TRBJ1-2 TRBV6-5 CASTWTGANYTF
. TRBJ2-7 TRBV11-2 CASSLVAEEQYF
TRBD1 TRBJ1-1 TRBV6-5 CASSYSTGTAHEAFF
. TRBJ1-3 TRBV3-1/TRBV3-2 CASSLGPGVGNTIYF